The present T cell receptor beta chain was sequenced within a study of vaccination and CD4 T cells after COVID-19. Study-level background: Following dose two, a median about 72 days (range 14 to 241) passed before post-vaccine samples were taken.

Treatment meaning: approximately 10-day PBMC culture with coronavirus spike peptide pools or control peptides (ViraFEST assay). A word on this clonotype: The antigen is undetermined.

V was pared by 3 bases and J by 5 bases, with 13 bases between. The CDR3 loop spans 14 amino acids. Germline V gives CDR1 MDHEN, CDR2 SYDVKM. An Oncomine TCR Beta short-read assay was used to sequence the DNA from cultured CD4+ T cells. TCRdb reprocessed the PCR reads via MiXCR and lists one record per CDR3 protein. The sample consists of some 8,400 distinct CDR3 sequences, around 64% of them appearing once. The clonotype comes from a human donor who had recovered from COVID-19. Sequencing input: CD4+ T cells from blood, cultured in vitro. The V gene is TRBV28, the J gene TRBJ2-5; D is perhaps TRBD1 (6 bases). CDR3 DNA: TGTGCCAGCAGTTTCAGGGGTCCGTTGGAGACCCAGTACTTC. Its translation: CASSFRGPLETQYF.